The clone carrying this T cell receptor beta chain was seen a few times. Its matching antigen is unknown. The data are from a study of identical twins. The study, taken as a whole, reports: Out-of-frame alpha sequences shared by twins were enriched for low generation probability. Modelling approaches yielded underestimates of out-of-frame TCR alpha sharing between monozygotic twins. Fewer insertions characterized abundant cord blood beta clonotypes, whereas memory repertoires showed none.

A template switching step contributed a universal primer site, while unique molecular identifiers were present in the cDNA. One entry per CDR3 protein, called by TCRdb with MiXCR from the 5' RACE reads. The data contain around 510,000 distinct CDR3 sequences, more than 13% of them singletons. This CDR3 has 13 residues. In addition, the sample was reused for a study of yellow fever vaccine responses in identical twins.

J is TRBJ2-5 and V is TRBV12-3 or TRBV12-4, with D maybe TRBD2 (6 bases). The TCR originated in a woman aged 18-29 years in good health. Specimen: CD4+ T cells sorted from blood. As DNA, the CDR3 is TGTGCTACCGGAGGGCGGAGACAAGAGACCCAGTACTTC. It codes for CATGGRRQETQYF.